This TCR beta chain appears in the sequencing data of a study of blood T cell repertoires in COVID-19. V lost 4 bases to trimming and J lost 4 bases, with 8 bases between them. The CDR3 runs to 13 residues. Per germline, CDR1 SGHTA and CDR2 FQGTGA. In the authors' workflow: Amplifying reference gene primers gave estimates of nucleated cell counts. The repertoire was sequenced with immunoSEQ multiplex PCR; TCRdb's copy has only in-frame clones and lacks some. From that table come the V and J calls and clone size; the DNA was used to work out D and trimming. The repertoire has roughly 86,000 clones, approximately 80% of them found once; the top ten carry about 2%.

The rearrangement links TRBV7-3 to TRBJ1-3; D is undetermined. Sequencing used peripheral blood. The receptor's source is a woman aged 70-85 years with acute or convalescent COVID-19. The CDR3 nucleotides read TGTGCCAGCAGCTCAAGCCCAGGAAACACCATATATTTT. Translating it yields CASSSSPGNTIYF.